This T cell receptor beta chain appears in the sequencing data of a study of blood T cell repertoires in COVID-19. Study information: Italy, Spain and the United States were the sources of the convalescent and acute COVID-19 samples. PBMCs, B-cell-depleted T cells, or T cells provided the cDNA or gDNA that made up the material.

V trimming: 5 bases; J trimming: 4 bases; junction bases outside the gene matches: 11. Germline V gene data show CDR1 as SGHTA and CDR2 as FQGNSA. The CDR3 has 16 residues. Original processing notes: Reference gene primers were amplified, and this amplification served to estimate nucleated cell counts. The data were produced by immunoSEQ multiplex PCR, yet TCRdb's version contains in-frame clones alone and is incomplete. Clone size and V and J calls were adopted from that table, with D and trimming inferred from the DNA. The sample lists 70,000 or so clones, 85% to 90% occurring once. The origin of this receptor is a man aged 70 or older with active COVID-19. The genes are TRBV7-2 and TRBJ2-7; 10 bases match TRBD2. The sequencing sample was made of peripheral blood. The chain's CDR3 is CASSPHLAGVMYEQYF. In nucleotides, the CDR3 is TGTGCCAGCAGCCCCCATCTAGCGGGAGTTATGTACGAGCAGTACTTC.